This TCR beta chain was sequenced during a study of response to subunit inactivated influenza vaccine. Study-level findings and limits: Authors suggested each seasonal flu vaccination may recruit only limited numbers of new T cells.

A few counts support this clonotype. Its antigen is unknown. TCRdb processed the RT-PCR reads anew with MiXCR; each CDR3 protein has one entry. The sample holds around 190,000 distinct CDR3 sequences, approximately 8.7% seen once. The CDR3 has 15 amino acids. V lost 6 bases, J lost 7 bases, and 8 bases stayed unmatched. The source is a man aged 45 to 65 who received an inactivated influenza vaccine. This sequence joins TRBV12-3 or TRBV12-4 and TRBJ1-4; 10 bases fit TRBD1. The sequencing used non-naive T cells sorted from PBMCs, collected on the day of vaccination. CDR3 in amino acids: CASSPRTGGTEKLFF. CDR3 nucleotides: TGTGCCAGCAGCCCAAGGACAGGGGGTACTGAAAAACTGTTTTTT.